Following are 24 T cell receptor beta chains from one sample sequenced in a study of control samples from healthy donors and cancer patients. Measured with immunoSEQ multiplex PCR; TCRdb has only the in-frame clones, and not every one. Here the sample spans some 250,000 clones, over 75% being singletons. The source material was PBMCs. The receptors derive from a woman aged 60-75 years with lung cancer.

The CDR3 loop is CATKDQGGRNEQYF. The CDR3 nucleotides are TGTGCCACTAAAGACCAGGGAGGGAGGAACGAGCAGTACTTC. The rearrangement joins TRBV10-3 to TRBJ2-7; 7 nucleotides line up with TRBD2. The CDR3 contains 14 residues. The V gene end was trimmed by 10 bases and the J gene end by 5 bases; junction bases not matched to a gene: 14. Looked up from germline, CDR1 is ENHRY and CDR2 is SYGVKD.

The genes are TRBV5-1 and TRBJ1-1; tentatively, D is TRBD1 (6 bases). V lost 4 bases, J lost 10 bases, and 20 bases lay in between. The CDR3 length is 14 residues. Germline V gene lookup returns CDR1 SGHRS and CDR2 YFSETQ. The CDR3 DNA follows: TGCGCCAGCAGCCTGTCCGGGGGGGCGAATTTAGCTTTCTTT. Encoded protein: CASSLSGGANLAFF.

This chain uses TRBV5-1 with TRBJ2-5, with D possibly matching TRBD1 (5 bases). V gave up 0 bases and J gave up 5 bases, with 11 bases separating them. The germline V gene has CDR1 SGHRS and CDR2 YFSETQ. The CDR3 is made up of 14 amino acids. CDR3 nucleotide sequence: TGCGCCAGCAGCTTGGTTGCAGGGCCGGAGACCCAGTACTTC. Encoded protein: CASSLVAGPETQYF.

Details on this clone: Other DNA sequences within the sample encode an identical CDR3. The rearrangement links TRBV7-3 to TRBJ2-1, with a tentative D call TRBD2 (6 bases). Deletions cut 5 bases from V and 0 bases from J, with 14 bases between. In germline, CDR1 is SGHTA, CDR2 FQGTGA. This CDR3 has 16 residues. CDR3 region: CASSLSGESSYNEQFF. The CDR3 DNA is TGTGCCAGCAGCCTTAGCGGTGAAAGCTCCTACAATGAGCAGTTCTTC. The variable domain in full, with the rest retrieved from reference TRBV7-3 and TRBJ2-1, is GAGVSQTPSNKVTEKGKYVELRCDPISGHTALYWYRQSLGQGPEFLIYFQGTGAADDSGLPNDRFFAVRPEGSVSTLKIQRTERGDSAVYLCASSLSGESSYNEQFFGPGTRLTVL.

The chain joins TRBV28 to TRBJ1-6; 8 positions match TRBD1. Germline V gives CDR1 MDHEN, CDR2 SYDVKM. The CDR3 totals 15 residues. Trimming removed 5 bases from V and 7 bases from J; junction bases left unmatched: 7. The CDR3 is CASSLGQALNSPLHF. Written as DNA, the CDR3 is TGTGCCAGCAGTCTGGGACAGGCCCTAAATTCACCCCTCCACTTT.

The rearrangement joins TRBV5-4 to TRBJ2-3; the D is unclear. Looked up from germline, CDR1 is SGHNT and CDR2 is YYREEE (reference sequence). The V and J ends lost 2 bases and 0 bases respectively, with 7 bases between them. CDR3 length equals 14 residues. CDR3 DNA: TGTGCCAGCAGCTTTGAGCGTAGCACAGATACGCAGTATTTT. Translating gives CASSFERSTDTQYF.

The chain carries TRBV28 and TRBJ1-2; 7 bases map to TRBD1. CDR1 MDHEN and CDR2 SYDVKM come from the germline V gene. CDR3 length equals 14 residues. V was clipped by 3 bases and J by 4 bases; unmatched bases: 5. CDR3 sequence (DNA): TGTGCCAGCAGTTTGACAGGGACCTTCTATGGCTACACCTTC. Protein sequence: CASSLTGTFYGYTF.

The chain recombines TRBV19 with TRBJ1-6; D is uncertain. The V end was cut by 3 bases, the J end by 7 bases, with 16 bases between. The V gene's germline CDR1 is LNHDA and CDR2 SQIVND (reference sequence). The CDR3 extends over 16 amino acids. CDR3: CASSMRQYAINSPLHF. The DNA for the CDR3 is TGTGCCAGTAGTATGCGGCAGTATGCGATAAATTCACCCCTCCACTTT.

This chain connects TRBV20-1 to TRBJ1-3, with D maybe TRBD1 (5 bases). V was shortened by 3 bases and J by 0 bases, with 15 bases between the two germline ends. The CDR3 contains 16 residues. The germline gives CDR1 DFQATT, CDR2 SNEGSKA (reference sequence). CDR3 sequence (DNA): TGCAGTGCTAGTGGGCAGGGACCCATCTCTGGAAACACCATATATTTT. Amino acids: CSASGQGPISGNTIYF.

The V call is TRBV18, the J call TRBJ2-2, with D unresolved. Looked up from germline, CDR1 is KGHSH and CDR2 is LQKENI. With 2 bases removed from V and 0 bases from J, the gap between germline ends came to 7 bases. This CDR3 has 15 amino acids. Here the CDR3 reads CASSPMTTNTGELFF. The CDR3, as DNA: TGTGCCAGCTCACCAATGACGACGAACACCGGGGAGCTGTTTTTT.

V is TRBV19 and J is TRBJ1-2; 9 nucleotides line up with TRBD1. CDR1 and CDR2 (germline): LNHDA, SQIVND (reference sequence). V shed 8 bases and J 4 bases; nucleotides not matched to a gene: 5. This CDR3 has 13 residues. The CDR3 bases are TGTGCCAGTGGGGGACAGGGAGGCTATGGCTACACCTTC. Protein: CASGGQGGYGYTF.

This chain uses TRBV7-3 with TRBJ1-2, with a tentative D call TRBD1 (6 bases). The CDR3 has 13 residues. V was pared by 2 bases and J by 8 bases, with 12 bases between. From germline, CDR1 is SGHTA and CDR2 FQGTGA. CDR3: CASSLLGGGGYTF. DNA for the CDR3: TGTGCCAGCAGCTTATTAGGGGGGGGAGGCTACACCTTC.

The J gene is TRBJ1-1, the V gene TRBV5-1; D is uncertain. Germline CDR1 reads SGHRS; CDR2 reads YFSETQ. This CDR3 has 14 amino acids. Deletions cut 0 bases from V and 5 bases from J, with 11 bases between. The CDR3 region has the DNA TGCGCCAGCAGCTTGGAAGGTCGTAGGACTGAAGCTTTCTTT. It is translated as CASSLEGRRTEAFF.

This chain connects TRBV27 to TRBJ2-5; tentatively, D is TRBD1 (5 bases). The CDR3 extends over 15 amino acids. From germline, CDR1 is MNHEY and CDR2 SMNVEV (reference sequence). V was cut by 2 bases and J by 5 bases, with 15 bases left in between. CDR3 loop: CASSLNGQGGETQYF. CDR3 in DNA: TGTGCCAGCAGTTTAAATGGGCAGGGCGGTGAGACCCAGTACTTC.

This clone was detected a few times. V gene TRBV7-9 combines with J gene TRBJ1-1; 7 bases are shared with TRBD1. After removal of 4 bases from V and 11 bases from J, the junction contained 4 bases not matched to a gene. Looked up from germline, CDR1 is SEHNR and CDR2 is FQNEAQ (reference sequence). The CDR3 runs to 11 residues. The CDR3 DNA reads TGTGCCAGCAGCTACGACAGGGAGGCTTTCTTT. Translated: CASSYDREAFF.

This clone was observed a few times. The rearrangement joins TRBV19 to TRBJ1-5; 10 positions match TRBD1. V was pared by 7 bases and J by 7 bases, with 7 bases of the junction left unmatched. The CDR3 is 14 residues long. The germline CDR1 and CDR2 sequences are LNHDA and SQIVND (reference sequence). The CDR3, as DNA: TGTGCCAGTACTTGGACAGGGGGGAACCAGCCCCAGCATTTT. As protein: CASTWTGGNQPQHF.

The chain is built from TRBV10-2 and TRBJ1-1; D remains ambiguous. The CDR3 has 13 amino acids. Between the trimmed V and J ends, which lost 2 bases and 1 base, there was a span of 5 bases. CDR1 and CDR2 (germline): WSHSY, SAAADI. The CDR3 DNA follows: TGCGCCAGCAGTGAGAACAGGAACACTGAAGCTTTCTTT. It encodes CASSENRNTEAFF.

This clone was found a few times. This sequence joins TRBV21-1 and TRBJ2-2; TRBD2, as called in the table, went unchecked against the DNA. TRBV21-1 is a documented pseudogene. The CDR3 totals 15 residues. The CDR3 DNA reads TGTGCCAGCAGCAAAGCGCGGGGGGGCACCGGGGAGCTGTTTTTT. It codes for CASSKARGGTGELFF.

In this sample, this clone turned up once. The genes are TRBV5-6 and TRBJ2-6; the D gene could be TRBD1 or TRBD2 (5 bases each). CDR1 SGHDT and CDR2 YYEEEE come from the germline V gene. This CDR3 spans 19 amino acids. Trimming took off 4 bases at V and 0 bases at J, with 20 bases between the two ends. CDR3 nucleotides: TGTGCCAGCAGCCGATATGCTGGGACCGGGTACTCTGGGGCCAACGTCCTGACTTTC. Translating gives CASSRYAGTGYSGANVLTF.

This clone was observed once. The V and J genes are TRBV3-1 (or the pseudogene TRBV3-2) and TRBJ2-7; TRBD2 aligns across 10 bases. Germline-derived CDR1 and CDR2 are LGHDT and YNNKEL (reference sequence). The CDR3 length is 15 residues. The J segment lost 3 bases and the V segment lost 1 base, leaving 3 bases of the junction unmatched. The CDR3 DNA reads TGTGCCAGCAGCCAAGTTAGCGGGGGGTTCTACGAGCAGTACTTC. Translating gives CASSQVSGGFYEQYF.

J is TRBJ1-4 and V is TRBV6-5; 8 nucleotides match TRBD1. The V gene's germline CDR1 is MNHEY and CDR2 SVGAGI. The CDR3 sequence is 14 residues long. Losses at the gene ends were 6 bases for V and 7 bases for J; bases not matched to a gene: 7. The CDR3 DNA follows: TGTGCCAGCAGGGTAGACAGGGGTGTTGAAAAACTGTTTTTT. It codes for CASRVDRGVEKLFF.

The chain recombines TRBV6-1 with TRBJ2-1, with D unresolved. Germline CDR1 reads MNHNS; CDR2 reads SASEGT. V was trimmed by 0 bases and J by 4 bases, leaving 10 bases between them. The CDR3 totals 15 residues. Written as DNA, the CDR3 is TGTGCCAGCAGTGAAGCGGGCTATCCATACAATGAGCAGTTCTTC. Protein sequence: CASSEAGYPYNEQFF.

This clone has more than one count but fewer than ten. Other DNA sequences in this sample translate to the same CDR3. The rearrangement joins TRBV5-1 to TRBJ1-6; 11 bases line up with TRBD1. Trimming removed 2 bases from V and 9 bases from J; junction bases left unmatched: 4. Germline CDR1 is SGHRS and CDR2 is YFSETQ. CDR3 length: 15 residues. The CDR3: CASSLKGQGGSPLHF. DNA of the CDR3: TGCGCCAGCAGCTTAAAGGGACAGGGGGGTTCACCCCTCCACTTT.

The chain is built from TRBV7-9 and TRBJ2-5; 10 bases match TRBD1. The CDR3 runs to 15 residues. Germline V gene lookup returns CDR1 SEHNR and CDR2 FQNEAQ (reference sequence). Losses at the gene ends were 0 bases for V and 5 bases for J; bases not matched to a gene: 3. CDR3 region: CASSLATGGSETQYF. The CDR3 DNA follows: TGTGCCAGCAGCTTAGCGACAGGGGGCAGCGAGACCCAGTACTTC. The variable domain in full, with the rest retrieved from reference TRBV7-9 and TRBJ2-5, is DTGVSQNPRHKITKRGQNVTFRCDPISEHNRLYWYRQTLGQGPEFLTYFQNEAQLEKSRLLSDRFSAERPKGSFSTLEIQRTEQGDSAMYLCASSLATGGSETQYFGPGTRLLVL.